Listed below are T cell receptor beta chains from one sample, sequenced in a study of PD-L1 blockade in urothelial cancer. Measured with immunoSEQ multiplex PCR; TCRdb has only the in-frame clones, and not every one. The sample lists about 47,000 clones, around 84% occurring once. Source: PBMCs, taken around atezolizumab (anti-PD-L1) treatment. All receptors come from a man aged 60 to 69 with urothelial cancer. Each CDR3 is given with its conserved first and last residue. A D gene is named only where the DNA matches it firmly. Rows may omit the clone size; those that give it use once, few, many or a size class.

j_call | clone_size | d_call | v_call | cdr3_aa | cdr3_nt
TRBJ2-6 | - | TRBD2 | TRBV7-9 | CASSLSAGGTGANVLTF | TGTGCCAGCAGCTTATCGGCGGGAGGAACTGGGGCCAACGTCCTGACTTTC
TRBJ1-4 | - | - | TRBV7-2 | CASSLNRHVNEKLFF | TGTGCCAGCAGCTTGAACAGACACGTTAATGAAAAACTGTTTTTT
TRBJ2-3 | - | - | TRBV5-1 | CASSPRQVPDTQYF | TGCGCCAGCAGCCCGAGACAAGTTCCAGATACGCAGTATTTT
TRBJ1-2 | few | TRBD1 | TRBV7-8 | CASSQDRGPNYGYTF | TGTGCCAGCAGCCAGGACAGGGGGCCTAACTATGGCTACACCTTC
TRBJ1-4 | - | - | TRBV9 | CASSFGQLSTNEKLFF | TGTGCCAGCAGCTTCGGACAGTTATCGACTAATGAAAAACTGTTTTTT
TRBJ2-7 | - | TRBD1 | TRBV7-9 | CASSPGTGKTRTYEQYF | TGTGCCAGCAGCCCAGGGACAGGGAAAACAAGGACCTACGAGCAGTACTTC
TRBJ1-1 | - | - | TRBV5-4 | CASSARTTNLNTEAFF | TGTGCCAGCAGCGCGAGGACAACCAACCTGAACACTGAAGCTTTCTTT
TRBJ1-2 | many | TRBD1 | TRBV29-1 | CSVVKDRVDGYTF | TGCAGCGTTGTAAAGGACAGGGTTGATGGCTACACCTTC
TRBJ1-5 | - | TRBD1 | TRBV19 | CASSGTVLSNQPQHF | TGTGCCAGTAGTGGGACAGTTTTGAGCAATCAGCCCCAGCATTTT
TRBJ1-4 | few | TRBD1 | TRBV4-2 | CASSLNRGGEKLFF | TGTGCCAGCAGCCTTAACAGGGGCGGCGAAAAACTGTTTTTT
TRBJ1-4 | - | - | TRBV6-5 | CASSPDTSGSEKLFF | TGTGCCAGCAGCCCCGACACCTCAGGCAGTGAAAAACTGTTTTTT
TRBJ2-7 | - | - | TRBV5-1 | CASSVEGVEQYF | TGCGCCAGCAGCGTGGAGGGGGTCGAGCAGTACTTC
TRBJ2-1 | - | - | TRBV9 | CASSAGLLDEQFF | TGTGCCAGCAGCGCCGGACTTCTAGATGAGCAGTTCTTC
TRBJ1-2 | few | TRBD1 | TRBV28 | CASSEGQPSYGYTF | TGTGCCAGCAGTGAGGGACAGCCTAGTTATGGCTACACCTTC
TRBJ2-3 | - | TRBD1 | TRBV29-1 | CSARTGGPDTQYF | TGCAGCGCCCGGACAGGGGGTCCAGATACGCAGTATTTT
TRBJ2-7 | few | - | TRBV7-9 | CASSLGRGWYEQYF | TGTGCCAGCAGCTTAGGCAGGGGTTGGTACGAGCAGTACTTC
TRBJ1-2 | many | - | TRBV19 | CASSVQGPYGYTF | TGTGCCAGTAGCGTACAGGGACCCTATGGCTACACCTTC
TRBJ2-7 | - | - | TRBV4-3 | CASSQDGRDEQYF | TGCGCCAGCAGCCAAGATGGCCGGGACGAGCAGTACTTC
TRBJ1-1 | - | TRBD1 | TRBV5-4 | CASSSRTGQAEAFF | TGTGCCAGCAGCTCACGGACAGGGCAGGCTGAAGCTTTCTTT
TRBJ2-3 | few | TRBD2 | TRBV7-2 | CASSPSRGSGATDTQYF | TGTGCCAGCAGCCCCTCCCGGGGTAGCGGGGCCACAGATACGCAGTATTTT